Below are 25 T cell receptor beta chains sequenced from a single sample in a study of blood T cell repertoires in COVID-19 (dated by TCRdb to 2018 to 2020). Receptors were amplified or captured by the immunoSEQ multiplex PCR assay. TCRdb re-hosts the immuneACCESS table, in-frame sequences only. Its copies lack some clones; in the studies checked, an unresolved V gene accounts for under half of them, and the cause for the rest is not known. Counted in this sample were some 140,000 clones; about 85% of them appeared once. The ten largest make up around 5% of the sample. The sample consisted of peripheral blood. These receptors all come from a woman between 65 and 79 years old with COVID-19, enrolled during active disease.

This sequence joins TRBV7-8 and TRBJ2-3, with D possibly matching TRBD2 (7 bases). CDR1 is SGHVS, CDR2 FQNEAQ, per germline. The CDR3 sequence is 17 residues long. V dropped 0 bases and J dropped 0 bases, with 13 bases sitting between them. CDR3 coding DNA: TGTGCCAGCAGCTTAGCGTGGGGGGGCGGTAGCACAGATACGCAGTATTTT. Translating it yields CASSLAWGGGSTDTQYF.

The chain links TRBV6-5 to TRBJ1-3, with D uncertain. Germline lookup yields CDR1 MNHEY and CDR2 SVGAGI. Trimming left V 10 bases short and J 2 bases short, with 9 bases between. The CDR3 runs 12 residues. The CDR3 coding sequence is TGTGCCACCCGTCCTCCTGGAAACACCATATATTTT. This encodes CATRPPGNTIYF.

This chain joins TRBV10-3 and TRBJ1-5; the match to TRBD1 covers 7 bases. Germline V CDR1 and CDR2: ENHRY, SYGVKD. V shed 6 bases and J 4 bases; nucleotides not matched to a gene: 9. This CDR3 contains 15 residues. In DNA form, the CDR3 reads TGTGCCATCAGCTCTCAGGGGGATCGTAATCAGCCCCAGCATTTT. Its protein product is CAISSQGDRNQPQHF.

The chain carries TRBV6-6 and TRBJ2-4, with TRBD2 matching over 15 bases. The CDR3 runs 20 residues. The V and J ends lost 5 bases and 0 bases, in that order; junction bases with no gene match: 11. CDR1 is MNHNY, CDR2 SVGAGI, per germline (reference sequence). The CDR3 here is CASSPRTSGGAGLAKNIQYF. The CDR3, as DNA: TGTGCCAGCAGTCCTAGGACTAGCGGGGGGGCGGGTCTAGCCAAAAACATTCAGTACTTC.

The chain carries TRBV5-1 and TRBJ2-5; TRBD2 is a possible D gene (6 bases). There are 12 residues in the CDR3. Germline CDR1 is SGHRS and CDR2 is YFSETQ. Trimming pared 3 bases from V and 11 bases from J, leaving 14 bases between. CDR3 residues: CASSSGRGSQYF. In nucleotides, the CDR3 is TGCGCCAGCAGCTCGGGGCGGGGATCTCAGTACTTC.

This CDR3 is CASSSDRASYEQYF. CDR3 nucleotides: TGTGCCAGCAGCTCGGACAGGGCCTCCTACGAGCAGTACTTC. The V gene is TRBV7-9, the J gene TRBJ2-7; the match to TRBD1 covers 8 bases. Germline CDR1 and CDR2: SEHNR and FQNEAQ (reference sequence). The junction had 2 bases not matched to a gene; V was cut back by 4 bases and J by 0 bases. The CDR3 loop spans 14 amino acids.

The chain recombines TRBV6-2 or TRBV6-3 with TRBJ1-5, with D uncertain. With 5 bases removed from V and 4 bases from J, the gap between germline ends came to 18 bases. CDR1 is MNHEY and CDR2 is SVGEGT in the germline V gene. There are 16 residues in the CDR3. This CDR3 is CASSNPGISGNQPQHF. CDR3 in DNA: TGTGCCAGCAGTAACCCAGGAATCTCCGGTAATCAGCCCCAGCATTTT.

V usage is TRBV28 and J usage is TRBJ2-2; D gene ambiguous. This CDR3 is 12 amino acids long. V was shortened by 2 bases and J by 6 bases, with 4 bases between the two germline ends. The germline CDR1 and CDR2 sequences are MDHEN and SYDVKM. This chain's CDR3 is CASSLTAGELFF. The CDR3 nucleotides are TGTGCCAGCAGTTTAACGGCCGGGGAGCTGTTTTTT. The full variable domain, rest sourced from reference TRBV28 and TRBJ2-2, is DVKVTQSSRYLVKRTGEKVFLECVQDMDHENMFWYRQDPGLGLRLIYFSYDVKMKEKGDIPEGYSVSREKKERFSLILESASTNQTSMYLCASSLTAGELFFGEGSRLTVL.

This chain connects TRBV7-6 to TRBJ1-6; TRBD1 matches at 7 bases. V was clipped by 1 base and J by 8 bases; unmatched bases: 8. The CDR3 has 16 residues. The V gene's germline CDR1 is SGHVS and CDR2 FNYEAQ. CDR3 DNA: TGTGCCAGCAGCTTAGGGGCAGGGGGTGTGGATTCACCCCTCCACTTT. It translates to CASSLGAGGVDSPLHF.

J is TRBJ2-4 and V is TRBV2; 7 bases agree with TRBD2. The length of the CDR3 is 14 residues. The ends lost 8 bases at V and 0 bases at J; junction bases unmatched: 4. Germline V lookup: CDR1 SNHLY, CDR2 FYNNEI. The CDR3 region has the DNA TGTGCCAGCGGGGAGGGCTTAGCCAAAAACATTCAGTACTTC. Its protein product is CASGEGLAKNIQYF.

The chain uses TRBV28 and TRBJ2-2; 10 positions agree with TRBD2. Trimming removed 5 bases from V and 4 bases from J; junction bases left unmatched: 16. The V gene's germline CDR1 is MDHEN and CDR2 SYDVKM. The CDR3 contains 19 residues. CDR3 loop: CASSPSYRSGTSATGELFF. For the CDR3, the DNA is TGTGCCAGCAGTCCATCCTACCGCTCCGGGACTAGCGCCACCGGGGAGCTGTTTTTT.

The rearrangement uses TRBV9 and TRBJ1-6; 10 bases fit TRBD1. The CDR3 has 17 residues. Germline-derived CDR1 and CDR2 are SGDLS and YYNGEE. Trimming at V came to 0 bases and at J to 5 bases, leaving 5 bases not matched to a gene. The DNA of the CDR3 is TGTGCCAGCAGCGTAGGACAGGGGGCAACGAATAATTCACCCCTCCACTTT. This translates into CASSVGQGATNNSPLHF.

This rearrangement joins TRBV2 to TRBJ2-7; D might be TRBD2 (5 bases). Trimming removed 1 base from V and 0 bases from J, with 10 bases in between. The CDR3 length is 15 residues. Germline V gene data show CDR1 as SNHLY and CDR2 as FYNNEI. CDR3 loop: CASSEGTLSSYEQYF. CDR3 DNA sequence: TGTGCCAGCAGTGAAGGGACTCTTAGCTCCTACGAGCAGTACTTC.

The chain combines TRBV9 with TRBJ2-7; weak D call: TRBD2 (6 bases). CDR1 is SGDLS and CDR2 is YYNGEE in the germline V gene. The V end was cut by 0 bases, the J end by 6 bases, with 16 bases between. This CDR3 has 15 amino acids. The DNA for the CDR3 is TGTGCCAGCAGCGTAGCGTCCGGGACTTATGGCGAGCAGTACTTC. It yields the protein CASSVASGTYGEQYF.

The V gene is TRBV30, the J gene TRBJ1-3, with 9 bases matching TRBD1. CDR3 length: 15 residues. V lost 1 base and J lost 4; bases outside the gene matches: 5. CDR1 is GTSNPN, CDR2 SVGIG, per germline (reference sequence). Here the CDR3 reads CAWSAGTGGGNTIYF. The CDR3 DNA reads TGTGCCTGGAGTGCGGGAACAGGGGGCGGAAACACCATATATTTT.

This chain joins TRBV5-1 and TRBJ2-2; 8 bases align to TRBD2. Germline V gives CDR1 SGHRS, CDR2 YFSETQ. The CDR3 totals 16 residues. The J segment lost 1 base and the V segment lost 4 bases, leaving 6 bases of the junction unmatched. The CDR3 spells CASSPGGTMNTGELFF. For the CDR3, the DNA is TGCGCCAGCAGCCCGGGGGGGACTATGAACACCGGGGAGCTGTTTTTT.

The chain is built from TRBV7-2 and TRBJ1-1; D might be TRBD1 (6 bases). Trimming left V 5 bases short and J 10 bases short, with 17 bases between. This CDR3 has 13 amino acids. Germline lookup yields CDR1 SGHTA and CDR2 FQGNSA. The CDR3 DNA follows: TGTGCCAGCAGCCCGGGGCAACAGGGCCCAGCTTTCTTT. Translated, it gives CASSPGQQGPAFF.

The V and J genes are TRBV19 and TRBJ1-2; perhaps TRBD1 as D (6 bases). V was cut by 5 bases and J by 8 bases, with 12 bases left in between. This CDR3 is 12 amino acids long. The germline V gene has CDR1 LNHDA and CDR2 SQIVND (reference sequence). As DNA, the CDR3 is TGTGCCAGTAGTCTCTCGACAGGCGGCTACACCTTC. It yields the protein CASSLSTGGYTF.

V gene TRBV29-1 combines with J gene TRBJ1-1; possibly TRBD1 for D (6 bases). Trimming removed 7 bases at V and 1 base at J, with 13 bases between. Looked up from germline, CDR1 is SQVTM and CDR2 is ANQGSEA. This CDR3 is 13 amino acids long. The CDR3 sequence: CSAVDRQNTEAFF. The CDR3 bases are TGCAGCGCCGTGGACAGACAGAACACTGAAGCTTTCTTT.

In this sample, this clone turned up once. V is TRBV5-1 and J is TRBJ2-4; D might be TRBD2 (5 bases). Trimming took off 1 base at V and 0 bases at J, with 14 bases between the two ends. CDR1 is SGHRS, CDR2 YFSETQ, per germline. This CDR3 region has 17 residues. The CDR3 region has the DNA TGCGCCAGCAGCTTGAGGCGGGCGAACCTAGCCAAAAACATTCAGTACTTC. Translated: CASSLRRANLAKNIQYF.

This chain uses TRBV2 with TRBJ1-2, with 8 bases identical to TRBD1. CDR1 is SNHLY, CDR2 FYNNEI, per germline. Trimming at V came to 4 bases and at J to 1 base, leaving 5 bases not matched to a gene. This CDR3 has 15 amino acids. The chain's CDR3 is CASSVRQGNNYGYTF. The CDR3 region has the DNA TGTGCCAGCAGTGTAAGACAGGGGAATAACTATGGCTACACCTTC.

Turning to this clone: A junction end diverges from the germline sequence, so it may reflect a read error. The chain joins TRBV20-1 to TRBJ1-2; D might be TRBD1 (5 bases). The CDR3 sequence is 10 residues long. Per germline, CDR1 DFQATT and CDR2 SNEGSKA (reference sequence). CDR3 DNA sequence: TGCAGTGCTAGACCAATGGAAGGGGCCTTC. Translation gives CSARPMEGAF.

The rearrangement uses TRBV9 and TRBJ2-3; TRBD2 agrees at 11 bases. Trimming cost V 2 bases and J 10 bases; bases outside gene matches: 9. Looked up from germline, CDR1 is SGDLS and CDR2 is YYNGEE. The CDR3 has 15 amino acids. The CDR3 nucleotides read TGTGCCAGCAGCGTGGGTAGCGGGGGGGCGATCGCGCAGTATTTT. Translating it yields CASSVGSGGAIAQYF.

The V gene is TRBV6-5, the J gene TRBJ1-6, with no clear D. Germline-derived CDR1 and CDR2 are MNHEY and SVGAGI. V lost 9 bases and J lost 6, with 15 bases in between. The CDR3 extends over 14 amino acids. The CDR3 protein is CASSRGSANSPLHF. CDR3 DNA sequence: TGTGCCAGTTCCAGAGGGTCAGCTAATTCACCCCTCCACTTT.

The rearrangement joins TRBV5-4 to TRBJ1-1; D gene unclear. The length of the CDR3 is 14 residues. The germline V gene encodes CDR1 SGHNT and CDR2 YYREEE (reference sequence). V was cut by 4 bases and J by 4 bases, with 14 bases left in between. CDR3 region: CASSHRESGTEAFF. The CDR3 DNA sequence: TGTGCCAGCAGCCACCGGGAGTCGGGCACTGAAGCTTTCTTT.